This T cell receptor (beta chain) came from a study of cytomegalovirus exposure and HLA in healthy donors. Looked up from germline, CDR1 is SEHNR and CDR2 is FQNEAQ (reference sequence). The CDR3 consists of 16 residues. V lost 2 bases, J lost 0 bases, and 10 bases lay in between. Vbeta (60) and Jbeta (13) primers were used in the PCR. Only in-frame clones appear in the TCRdb table, and some are missing; sequencing was by immunoSEQ multiplex PCR. The data hold some 200,000 clones, with around 81% observed a single time. The TCR sequence derives from a woman aged 25-40 years in good health and CMV-seronegative. Source material: PBMCs. The rearrangement links TRBV7-9 to TRBJ2-2; D unclear. CDR3: CASSLNRASNTGELFF. The CDR3 region has the DNA TGTGCCAGCAGCTTAAACCGCGCATCGAACACCGGGGAGCTGTTTTTT.